This TCR beta chain stems from a study of T cells in Graves' hyperthyroidism and ophthalmopathy. Study outcomes and limitations: From stable hyperthyroidism, ophthalmopathy was set apart by a 13 V-J model.

The CDR3 covers 14 residues. V lost 7 bases and J 5 bases, leaving 21 bases between the germline ends. Germline assignment: CDR1 SQVTM and CDR2 ANQGSEA. Patients with uncontrolled infections, other autoimmune diseases, pregnancy or lactation were excluded. This clonotype came up a few times. Antigen unknown. Amplification yielded TCR beta CDR3 regions, with RNA transcripts as the source. TCR CDR3 regions were first amplified by RT-PCR with HTBI primers. TCRdb fed the multiplex PCR reads into MiXCR, producing one record per CDR3 protein. The sample includes some 400,000 distinct CDR3 sequences, approximately 12% of them seen just once.

Sample: blood. This TCR derives from a young man with Graves' hyperthyroidism that later progressed to Graves' ophthalmopathy. This chain links TRBV29-1 with TRBJ2-7, with a possible D match to TRBD1 (6 bases). CDR3 sequence (DNA): TGCAGCGCCCCCCTGGCAGGGGTTGCCGACGAGCAGTACTTC. It translates to CSAPLAGVADEQYF.